A single sample is the source of the 15 T cell receptor beta chains below, sequenced in a study of CXCR3-negative and CXCR3-positive naive CD8 T cells. It was by 5' RACE with UMI labels that the TRB cDNA libraries were prepared. TCRdb reprocessed the 5' RACE reads and reports one entry per CDR3 protein, with no DNA. The sample spans over 100,000 distinct CDR3 sequences; the ten largest clones claim 0.45% to 0.6%. The source material was naive CXCR3- CD8+ T cells from blood. Subset described: CD45RO-CCR7+CD27+CD95- naive CD8+ T cells lacking CXCR3 (TNR3-). The receptors were gathered from a human donor in good health. Some clones in this sample may be carry-over from other donors' samples.

The chain couples TRBV27 to TRBJ1-1; TCRdb's D gene call, TRBD1, goes unchecked for lack of DNA. The V gene's germline CDR1 is MNHEY and CDR2 SMNVEV (reference sequence). The CDR3 runs to 14 residues. CDR3 sequence reads: CASSFGSGGTEAFF.

The genes are TRBV5-1 and TRBJ2-7. CDR1 and CDR2 (germline): SGHRS, YFSETQ. The CDR3 sequence is 13 residues long. The CDR3 sequence: CASTWTDSYEQYF.

The chain is built from TRBV2 and TRBJ1-4. Germline V lookup: CDR1 SNHLY, CDR2 FYNNEI. The CDR3 runs to 14 residues. CDR3 protein: CASRLPGSNEKLFF. The entire variable domain, with the rest obtained from reference TRBV2 and TRBJ1-4, is as follows: EPEVTQTPSHQVTQMGQEVILRCVPISNHLYFYWYRQILGQKVEFLVSFYNNEISEKSEIFDDQFSVERPDGSNFTLKIRSTKLEDSAMYFCASRLPGSNEKLFFGSGTQLSVL.

The chain is built from TRBV19 and TRBJ2-1. This CDR3 has 15 residues. From germline, CDR1 is LNHDA and CDR2 SQIVND (reference sequence). The CDR3 sequence: CASSIVPLSYNEQFF.

The V call is TRBV28, the J call TRBJ2-1. CDR1 and CDR2 from the germline V gene are MDHEN and SYDVKM. The CDR3 runs 12 residues. CDR3 amino acids: CASSFGSNERFF.

The chain employs TRBV29-1 and TRBJ2-7; there is no DNA to check the TCRdb D call of TRBD1. The CDR3 extends over 13 amino acids. Germline V CDR1 and CDR2: SQVTM, ANQGSEA. CDR3 sequence reads: CSVPGEVLGEQYF.

V is TRBV4-1 and J is TRBJ2-1; TCRdb proposes TRBD2, but this gene call is untestable without DNA. CDR3 length equals 16 residues. Germline V CDR1 and CDR2: MGHRA, YSYEKL. The CDR3: CASSRSGTSAYNEQFF.

The rearrangement links TRBV20-1 to TRBJ2-7; TCRdb's D call of TRBD2 is untestable without DNA. This CDR3 is 13 amino acids long. Germline CDR1 reads DFQATT; CDR2 reads SNEGSKA (reference sequence). The CDR3 region is CSARGLGLYEQYF.

The rearrangement joins TRBV12-3 or TRBV12-4 to TRBJ2-1. The CDR3 loop spans 15 amino acids. This CDR3 is CASSFARSGSSTQFF.

The chain joins TRBV28 to TRBJ2-1; the D call from TCRdb, TRBD2, cannot be confirmed without DNA. Germline loops: CDR1 MDHEN, CDR2 SYDVKM. The length of the CDR3 is 14 residues. CDR3 residues: CASSLEGVAGEKFF.

The chain has TRBV12-3 or TRBV12-4 and TRBJ2-3; TCRdb calls TRBD1, which cannot be checked without DNA. The CDR3 contains 15 residues. CDR3 in amino acids: CASSPETGNADTQYF.

The chain carries TRBV11-2 and TRBJ2-1; TCRdb reports TRBD1, a call that lacks DNA to check it against. CDR1 SGHAT and CDR2 FQNNGV come from the germline V gene. The CDR3 has 15 residues. The chain's CDR3 is CASSAGTRTHNEQFF. Full variable domain (remainder filled in from reference TRBV11-2 and TRBJ2-1): EAGVAQSPRYKIIEKRQSVAFWCNPISGHATLYWYQQILGQGPKLLIQFQNNGVVDDSQLPKDRFSAERLKGVDSTLKIQPAKLEDSAVYLCASSAGTRTHNEQFFGPGTRLTVL.

The chain recombines TRBV27 with TRBJ1-2; the D call of TRBD1 rests on TCRdb alone, since no DNA is present to check it. Germline V gives CDR1 MNHEY, CDR2 SMNVEV (reference sequence). CDR3 length: 17 residues. CDR3 residues: CASSLSASGVGSYGYTF.

V usage is TRBV28 and J usage is TRBJ2-5; TCRdb calls TRBD2, which cannot be checked without DNA. This CDR3 is 14 amino acids long. In germline, CDR1 is MDHEN, CDR2 SYDVKM. CDR3 in amino acids: CASNLLAGGKTQYF.

This sequence joins TRBV5-1 and TRBJ1-1. The length of the CDR3 is 15 residues. Germline values: CDR1 SGHRS, CDR2 YFSETQ. This chain's CDR3 is CASSLARAPWTEAFF.